The clone carrying this T cell receptor (beta chain) appeared many times. Antigen unknown. CDR3 length equals 14 residues. The V end was cut by 4 bases, the J end by 10 bases, with 17 bases between. Germline V lookup: CDR1 LNHDA, CDR2 SQIVND (reference sequence). Time point denoted: sample taken at primary tumor resection. Sequencing of whole RNA from tumor, nontumor lung or frozen PBMC involved no sorting. Untreated early-stage non-small cell lung cancer patients, over 55 in total, were the donors. The data belong to a study of spatial heterogeneity in lung cancer. At the level of the study: Detected beta-chain sequences consistently exceeded alpha-chain sequences. Unique TCR and UMI combinations averaged more than ten appearances each in raw reads.

TCRdb redid the calling of the 5' RACE reads with MiXCR, one entry per CDR3 protein. Altogether more than 45,000 distinct CDR3 sequences are present, approximately 5.7% being singletons, with the ten largest covering 8.5% to 14%. Whole-study results and caveats: The appearance of ubiquitous expanded tumor TCRs in blood was greater at resection than follow-up.

The origin of this receptor is a male donor with early-stage non-small cell lung cancer. V and J are TRBV19 and TRBJ2-1; TRBD2 might be the D (5 bases). The specimen comprised PBMCs, sampled at surgery. CDR3 bases: TGTGCCAGTAGTACCAGCTATCAGACGGGGGAGCAGTTCTTC. Its translation: CASSTSYQTGEQFF.